This is a list of T cell receptor beta chains from one sample in a study of shared T cell receptors in the human thymus. Sequencing was performed with immunoSEQ multiplex PCR; in TCRdb, only in-frame clones are kept and a portion is missing. Among hundreds of thousands of clones listed, about 90% were seen once. These same records also appear under a second study, on human thymus T cells.

Sequenced material: thymocytes. The receptors were gathered from a boy under two years old with a congenital heart defect. The CDR3 runs from the conserved cysteine through the conserved F or W. A D gene is named only where the DNA matches it firmly. Clone size appears in some rows only: once, few, many, or a class for an expanded clone.

D gene: TRBD1
J gene: TRBJ2-3
clone size: .
V gene: TRBV11-2
CDR3 protein: CASSLGGTGGTDTQYF
CDR3 DNA: TGTGCCAGCAGCTTAGGGGGGACAGGGGGCACAGATACGCAGTATTTT

D gene: .
J gene: TRBJ1-2
clone size: once
V gene: TRBV29-1
CDR3 protein: CSVVGGGGKSYGYTF
CDR3 DNA: TGCAGCGTTGTAGGAGGTGGGGGGAAAAGCTATGGCTACACCTTC

D gene: TRBD1
J gene: TRBJ2-7
clone size: .
V gene: TRBV14
CDR3 protein: CASSEGQQGNEQYF
CDR3 DNA: TGTGCCAGCAGCGAGGGACAGCAGGGGAACGAGCAGTACTTC

D gene: .
J gene: TRBJ1-1
clone size: .
V gene: TRBV19
CDR3 protein: CASLGAPGRNTEAFF
CDR3 DNA: TGTGCCAGTCTGGGGGCCCCTGGTAGGAACACTGAAGCTTTCTTT

D gene: TRBD1
J gene: TRBJ2-7
clone size: .
V gene: TRBV11-2
CDR3 protein: CASSMGQINYEQYF
CDR3 DNA: TGTGCCAGCAGCATGGGACAGATCAACTACGAGCAGTACTTC

D gene: TRBD2
J gene: TRBJ2-4
clone size: few
V gene: TRBV5-6
CDR3 protein: CASSLWEGAKNIQYF
CDR3 DNA: TGTGCCAGCAGCTTGTGGGAGGGGGCCAAAAACATTCAGTACTTC

D gene: TRBD1
J gene: TRBJ1-1
clone size: .
V gene: TRBV27
CDR3 protein: CASSFDRGPYEAFF
CDR3 DNA: TGTGCCAGCAGTTTTGACAGGGGCCCGTATGAAGCTTTCTTT

D gene: .
J gene: TRBJ2-5
clone size: .
V gene: TRBV2
CDR3 protein: CASSERGETQYF
CDR3 DNA: TGTGCCAGCAGTGAACGGGGAGAGACCCAGTACTTC

D gene: .
J gene: TRBJ1-1
clone size: .
V gene: TRBV5-5
CDR3 protein: CASSADMNTEAFF
CDR3 DNA: TGTGCCAGCAGTGCAGATATGAACACTGAAGCTTTCTTT

D gene: TRBD1
J gene: TRBJ2-3
clone size: once
V gene: TRBV6-5
CDR3 protein: CASSYRDSRTDTQYF
CDR3 DNA: TGTGCCAGCAGTTATCGGGACAGTCGCACAGATACGCAGTATTTT

D gene: .
J gene: TRBJ1-2
clone size: .
V gene: TRBV7-2
CDR3 protein: CASRQTGWSYTF
CDR3 DNA: TGTGCCAGCAGACAAACAGGGTGGAGCTACACCTTC

D gene: .
J gene: TRBJ1-1
clone size: few
V gene: TRBV19
CDR3 protein: CASSHGQNTEAFF
CDR3 DNA: TGTGCCAGTAGTCACGGACAGAACACTGAAGCTTTCTTT

D gene: .
J gene: TRBJ2-1
clone size: .
V gene: TRBV29-1
CDR3 protein: CSVDGAEENNEQFF
CDR3 DNA: TGCAGCGTTGATGGAGCGGAGGAAAACAATGAGCAGTTCTTC

D gene: .
J gene: TRBJ2-1
clone size: .
V gene: TRBV11-3
CDR3 protein: CASSLGGTVGNEQFF
CDR3 DNA: TGTGCCAGCAGCTTAGGGGGCACCGTAGGTAATGAGCAGTTCTTC

D gene: TRBD1
J gene: TRBJ2-5
clone size: .
V gene: TRBV19
CDR3 protein: CASSGGQGIQQETQYF
CDR3 DNA: TGTGCCAGTAGTGGGGGACAGGGGATTCAACAAGAGACCCAGTACTTC

D gene: TRBD2
J gene: TRBJ2-1
clone size: .
V gene: TRBV19
CDR3 protein: CASSIDVASGTNEQFF
CDR3 DNA: TGTGCCAGTAGTATAGATGTGGCTAGCGGGACCAATGAGCAGTTCTTC

D gene: TRBD1
J gene: TRBJ2-7
clone size: .
V gene: TRBV4-3
CDR3 protein: CASSQDFRTGDYEQYF
CDR3 DNA: TGCGCCAGCAGCCAAGATTTCAGGACAGGGGACTACGAGCAGTACTTC

D gene: TRBD1
J gene: TRBJ1-3
clone size: .
V gene: TRBV6-1
CDR3 protein: CASSEDRHGGNTIYF
CDR3 DNA: TGTGCCAGCAGTGAGGACAGGCATGGGGGAAACACCATATATTTT

D gene: .
J gene: TRBJ2-1
clone size: .
V gene: TRBV5-6
CDR3 protein: CASSLVAGTNSRSYNEQFF
CDR3 DNA: TGTGCCAGCAGCTTGGTAGCCGGGACAAACTCTCGGTCCTACAATGAGCAGTTCTTC

D gene: TRBD1
J gene: TRBJ1-1
clone size: .
V gene: TRBV5-4
CDR3 protein: CASSLSPLQGATGLDTEAFF
CDR3 DNA: TGTGCCAGCAGCTTAAGCCCTCTACAGGGGGCCACTGGGTTGGACACTGAAGCTTTCTTT

D gene: TRBD1
J gene: TRBJ2-3
clone size: .
V gene: TRBV18
CDR3 protein: CASSFWTGSSDTQYF
CDR3 DNA: TGTGCCAGCTCTTTTTGGACAGGGTCATCAGATACGCAGTATTTT

D gene: .
J gene: TRBJ2-3
clone size: .
V gene: TRBV27
CDR3 protein: CASSSCTGADTQYF
CDR3 DNA: TGTGCCAGCAGCTCTTGCACGGGAGCAGATACGCAGTATTTT

D gene: TRBD1
J gene: TRBJ1-2
clone size: .
V gene: TRBV28
CDR3 protein: CASSLCRRQGKGNYGYTF
CDR3 DNA: TGTGCCAGCAGTTTATGCAGGAGACAGGGGAAAGGGAACTATGGCTACACCTTC

D gene: TRBD2
J gene: TRBJ2-1
clone size: .
V gene: TRBV18
CDR3 protein: CASSSHGTSINEQFF
CDR3 DNA: TGTGCCAGCTCGTCCCACGGGACTAGCATCAATGAGCAGTTCTTC

D gene: TRBD1
J gene: TRBJ1-1
clone size: .
V gene: TRBV25-1
CDR3 protein: CASSELGGRTEAFF
CDR3 DNA: TGTGCCAGCAGTGAATTAGGGGGCAGGACTGAAGCTTTCTTT

D gene: TRBD2
J gene: TRBJ2-3
clone size: .
V gene: TRBV18
CDR3 protein: CASSPFSGGATDTQYF
CDR3 DNA: TGTGCCAGCTCACCCTTTAGCGGGGGAGCCACAGATACGCAGTATTTT

D gene: TRBD1
J gene: TRBJ1-1
clone size: .
V gene: TRBV19
CDR3 protein: CASSTFGQGWENTEAFF
CDR3 DNA: TGTGCCAGTAGTACCTTCGGACAGGGATGGGAGAACACTGAAGCTTTCTTT

D gene: .
J gene: TRBJ2-7
clone size: .
V gene: TRBV13
CDR3 protein: CASSLSRPGNSYEQYF
CDR3 DNA: TGTGCCAGCAGCTTAAGCCGGCCAGGGAATTCCTACGAGCAGTACTTC

D gene: .
J gene: TRBJ1-5
clone size: .
V gene: TRBV5-6
CDR3 protein: CASSLLRGGNQPQHF
CDR3 DNA: TGTGCCAGCAGCTTGTTACGGGGTGGCAATCAGCCCCAGCATTTT

D gene: TRBD2
J gene: TRBJ2-1
clone size: .
V gene: TRBV4-3
CDR3 protein: CASSQDPSGGPPYYNEQFF
CDR3 DNA: TGCGCCAGCAGCCAAGATCCTAGCGGGGGGCCACCCTACTACAATGAGCAGTTCTTC

D gene: .
J gene: TRBJ1-2
clone size: .
V gene: TRBV2
CDR3 protein: CASSEEGGDSGYTF
CDR3 DNA: TGTGCCAGCAGTGAAGAAGGGGGAGATAGTGGCTACACCTTC

D gene: .
J gene: TRBJ2-1
clone size: .
V gene: TRBV12-5
CDR3 protein: CASGFDQGEEGYNEQFF
CDR3 DNA: TGTGCTAGTGGTTTCGACCAGGGGGAGGAAGGATACAATGAGCAGTTCTTC

D gene: .
J gene: TRBJ2-1
clone size: .
V gene: TRBV10-2
CDR3 protein: CASRTSNEQFF
CDR3 DNA: TGCGCCAGCAGGACTAGCAATGAGCAGTTCTTC

D gene: TRBD2
J gene: TRBJ2-5
clone size: .
V gene: TRBV4-2
CDR3 protein: CASSPLPGLGILQETQYF
CDR3 DNA: TGTGCCAGCAGCCCTTTGCCGGGACTAGGGATCCTCCAAGAGACCCAGTACTTC

D gene: .
J gene: TRBJ2-1
clone size: .
V gene: TRBV7-9
CDR3 protein: CASSPGEQFF
CDR3 DNA: TGTGCCAGCAGCCCCGGGGAGCAGTTCTTC

D gene: TRBD1
J gene: TRBJ1-5
clone size: once
V gene: TRBV6-1
CDR3 protein: CASIPRGPGQPQHF
CDR3 DNA: TGTGCCAGCATTCCTAGGGGGCCAGGGCAGCCCCAGCATTTT

D gene: TRBD2
J gene: TRBJ2-3
clone size: .
V gene: TRBV7-2
CDR3 protein: CASSLGGASGNPDTQYF
CDR3 DNA: TGTGCCAGCAGCTTAGGGGGGGCTAGCGGGAACCCAGATACGCAGTATTTT